The T cell receptor (beta chain) under discussion was sequenced for a study of vaccination and CD4 T cells after COVID-19. Study-wide results and caveats: Looking at convalescent patients, a median approximately 86% of reactive clones were present only post-vaccination.

The sample's treatment: roughly 10-day PBMC culture with coronavirus spike peptide pools or control peptides (ViraFEST assay). Gathered ahead of the COVID-19 pandemic (2011-2018) were the CD4+ T cells of the unexposed donor. Cultures used more than 1.5 million PBMCs per well, 10 IU/ml IL-2 and about 10 ug/ml peptides. The junction had 2 bases not matched to a gene; V was cut back by 1 base and J by 4 bases. Germline V gives CDR1 LGHNA, CDR2 YNFKEQ. The CDR3 has 16 amino acids. This clonotype has a single count. Its specificity is unknown. Sequencing of DNA taken from cultured CD4+ T cells relied on the Oncomine TCR Beta short-read assay. A single record per CDR3 protein comes from TCRdb applying MiXCR to the PCR reads. The table shows about 2,600 distinct CDR3 sequences, with 35% to 45% occurring only once.

The chain is built from TRBV4-2 and TRBJ2-6; 9 bases align to TRBD1. This sequence originates from a human donor in good health. The specimen sequenced was CD4+ T cells from blood, cultured in vitro. CDR3: CASSQGTGEGANVLTF. For the CDR3, the DNA is TGTGCCAGCAGCCAAGGGACAGGGGAAGGGGCCAACGTCCTGACTTTC.